Listed here are 11 T cell receptor beta chains from one sample, sequenced in a study of T cell responses to AZD1222 COVID-19 vaccine. Using immunoSEQ multiplex PCR, the repertoire was profiled, and TCRdb retains in-frame clones only, with some absent. The table lists approximately 130,000 clones, roughly nine tenths of them singletons. Sequenced here: peripheral blood, sampled 28 days after the second AZD1222 dose. The receptors were sampled from an adult who received the AZD1222 COVID-19 vaccine.

This clone was observed once. This chain joins TRBV29-1 and TRBJ2-7; D may be TRBD1 (5 bases). Trimming left V 7 bases short and J 6 bases short, with 13 bases between. This CDR3 spans 11 amino acids. CDR1 SQVTM and CDR2 ANQGSEA come from the germline V gene. The CDR3 is CSGGHTSEQYF. In DNA, the CDR3 is TGCAGCGGCGGACACACCTCCGAGCAGTACTTC.

This clone was seen just once. The chain recombines TRBV7-8 with TRBJ2-6; D is possibly TRBD1 (6 bases). Trimming pared 4 bases from V and 0 bases from J, leaving 13 bases between. Germline values: CDR1 SGHVS, CDR2 FQNEAQ. This CDR3 has 17 amino acids. CDR3: CASSSAGQSSGANVLTF. The CDR3 DNA reads as TGTGCCAGCAGCTCTGCCGGACAGAGCTCTGGGGCCAACGTCCTGACTTTC.

The rearrangement links TRBV6-5 to TRBJ2-7; TRBD2 matches 10 bases. Trimming removed 5 bases from V and 2 bases from J; junction bases left unmatched: 6. The CDR3 sequence is 15 residues long. Germline loops: CDR1 MNHEY, CDR2 SVGAGI. The CDR3 DNA reads TGTGCCAGCAGTCCGCTAGCGGGGGAGACCTACGAGCAGTACTTC. Translated, it gives CASSPLAGETYEQYF.

This clone was recorded once. The V call is TRBV18, the J call TRBJ1-2; D is uncertain. Germline V CDR1 and CDR2: KGHSH, LQKENI. This CDR3 contains 13 residues. V shed 6 bases and J shed 4 bases, with 12 bases lying between them. The CDR3, as DNA: TGTGCCAGCTCTCGACTTGGATTCTATGGCTACACCTTC. It is translated as CASSRLGFYGYTF. The full variable domain, in which reference TRBV18 and TRBJ1-2 provide the parts outside the CDR3, is NAGVMQNPRHLVRRRGQEARLRCSPMKGHSHVYWYRQLPEEGLKFMVYLQKENIIDESGMPKERFSAEFPKEGPSILRIQQVVRGDSAAYFCASSRLGFYGYTFGSGTRLTVV.

The chain uses TRBV9 and TRBJ2-1; 8 nucleotides line up with TRBD1. The germline gives CDR1 SGDLS, CDR2 YYNGEE. The CDR3 is 15 amino acids. V dropped 3 bases and J dropped 4; count of bases not matched to a gene: 6. The CDR3 bases are TGTGCCAGCAGCGAACAGGACAGGGCGTACAATGAGCAGTTCTTC. Translated, it gives CASSEQDRAYNEQFF.

The chain carries TRBV7-8 and TRBJ2-5; 12 positions match TRBD2. V lost 5 bases and J lost 5; bases outside the gene matches: 3. The germline CDR1 and CDR2 sequences are SGHVS and FQNEAQ. CDR3 size: 14 residues. CDR3 nucleotide sequence: TGTGCCAGCAGCCAGACTAGCGGGGGTGAGACCCAGTACTTC. Amino acids: CASSQTSGGETQYF.

The chain combines TRBV5-5 with TRBJ2-7, with D possibly being TRBD1 or TRBD2 (5 bases each). Trimming took off 1 base at V and 2 bases at J, with 13 bases between the two ends. Germline V lookup: CDR1 SGHKS, CDR2 YYEKEE (reference sequence). CDR3 length: 15 residues. The CDR3 DNA reads as TGTGCCAGCAGCTTGCCCGGGACCGGAGCCTACGAGCAGTACTTC. This codes for CASSLPGTGAYEQYF. The whole variable domain, filled in from reference TRBV5-5 and TRBJ2-7, reads DAGVTQSPTHLIKTRGQQVTLRCSPISGHKSVSWYQQVLGQGPQFIFQYYEKEERGRGNFPDRFSARQFPNYSSELNVNALLLGDSALYLCASSLPGTGAYEQYFGPGTRLTVT.

This rearrangement joins TRBV6-5 to TRBJ1-5; TRBD1 agrees at 7 bases. The germline CDR1 and CDR2 sequences are MNHEY and SVGAGI. V was pared by 6 bases and J by 2 bases, with 7 bases of the junction left unmatched. This CDR3 has 15 residues. The CDR3 DNA follows: TGTGCCAGCAGATGGGGCAGGGGGGGCAATCAGCCCCAGCATTTT. Protein: CASRWGRGGNQPQHF.

This clone showed up just once. The chain combines TRBV11-1 with TRBJ2-1; D ambiguous. Deletions cut 5 bases from V and 4 bases from J, with 6 bases between. The CDR3 has 12 amino acids. The germline CDR1 and CDR2 sequences are SGHAT and FQDESV (reference sequence). The CDR3 region has the DNA TGTGCCAGCAGCCCCATGTACAATGAGCAGTTCTTC. Amino acid sequence: CASSPMYNEQFF.

The chain employs TRBV9 and TRBJ2-1; 8 bases are shared with TRBD2. Germline V lookup: CDR1 SGDLS, CDR2 YYNGEE. This CDR3 is 16 amino acids long. Trimming cost V 5 bases and J 0 bases; bases outside gene matches: 7. In DNA, the CDR3 is TGTGCCAGCAGTAAGGGACTAGAGAGCTCCTACAATGAGCAGTTCTTC. Its translation is CASSKGLESSYNEQFF.

In its sample, this clone was seen once. This sequence joins TRBV7-9 and TRBJ2-1, with D maybe TRBD2 (6 bases). Germline V gene lookup returns CDR1 SEHNR and CDR2 FQNEAQ (reference sequence). Between the trimmed V and J ends, which lost 5 bases and 5 bases, there was a span of 13 bases. The CDR3 totals 14 residues. CDR3 sequence reads: CASSRSGDHNEQFF. CDR3 nucleotide sequence: TGTGCCAGCAGCCGGTCGGGGGACCACAATGAGCAGTTCTTC.